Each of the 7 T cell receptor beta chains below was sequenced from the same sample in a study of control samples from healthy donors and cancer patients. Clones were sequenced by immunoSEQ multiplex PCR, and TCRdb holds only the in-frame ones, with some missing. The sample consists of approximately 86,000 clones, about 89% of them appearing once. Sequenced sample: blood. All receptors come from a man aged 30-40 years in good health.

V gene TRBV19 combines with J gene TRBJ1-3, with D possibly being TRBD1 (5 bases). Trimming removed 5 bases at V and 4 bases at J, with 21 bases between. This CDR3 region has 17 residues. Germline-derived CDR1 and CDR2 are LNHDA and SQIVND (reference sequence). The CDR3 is CASSSSRDLAPGNTIYF. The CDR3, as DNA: TGTGCCAGTAGTTCCTCCAGGGACTTGGCTCCGGGAAACACCATATATTTT.

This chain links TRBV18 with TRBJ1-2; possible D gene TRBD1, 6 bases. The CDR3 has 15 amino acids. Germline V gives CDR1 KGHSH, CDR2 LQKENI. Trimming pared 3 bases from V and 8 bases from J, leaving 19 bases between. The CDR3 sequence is CASSPRTEPDQGYTF. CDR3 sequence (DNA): TGTGCCAGCTCACCCCGGACAGAACCTGATCAGGGCTACACCTTC.

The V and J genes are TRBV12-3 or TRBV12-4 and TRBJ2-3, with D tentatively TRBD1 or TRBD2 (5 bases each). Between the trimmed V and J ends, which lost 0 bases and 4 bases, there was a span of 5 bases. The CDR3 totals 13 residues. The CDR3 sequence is CASSLAGADTQYF. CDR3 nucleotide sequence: TGTGCCAGCAGTTTAGCGGGGGCAGATACGCAGTATTTT.

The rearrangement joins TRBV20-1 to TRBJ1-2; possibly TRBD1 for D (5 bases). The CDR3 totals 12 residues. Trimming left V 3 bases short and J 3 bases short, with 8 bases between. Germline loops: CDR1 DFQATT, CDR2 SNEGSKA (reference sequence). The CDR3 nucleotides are TGCAGTGCTAGTTGGGGGGACTATGGCTACACCTTC. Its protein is CSASWGDYGYTF.

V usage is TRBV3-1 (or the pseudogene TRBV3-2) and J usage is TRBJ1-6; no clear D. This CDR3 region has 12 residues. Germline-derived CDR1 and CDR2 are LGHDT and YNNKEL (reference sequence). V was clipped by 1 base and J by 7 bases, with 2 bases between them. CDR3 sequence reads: CASSQVNSPLHF. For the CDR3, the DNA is TGTGCCAGCAGCCAAGTAAATTCACCCCTCCACTTT.

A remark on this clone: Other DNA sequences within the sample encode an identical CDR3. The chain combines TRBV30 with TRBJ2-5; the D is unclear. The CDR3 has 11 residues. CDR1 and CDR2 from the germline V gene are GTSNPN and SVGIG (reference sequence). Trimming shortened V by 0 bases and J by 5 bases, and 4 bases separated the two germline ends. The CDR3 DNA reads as TGTGCCTGGAGTGTAGGGGAGACCCAGTACTTC. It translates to CAWSVGETQYF.

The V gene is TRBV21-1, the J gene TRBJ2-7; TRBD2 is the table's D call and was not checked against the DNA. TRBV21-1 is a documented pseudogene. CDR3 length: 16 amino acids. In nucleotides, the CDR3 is TGTGCCAGCAGCAAAGGTCAAGCGGGGAAGGAGTACGAGCAGTACGTC. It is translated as CASSKGQAGKEYEQYV.